The clone carrying this TCR beta chain was detected only a few times. Its antigen remains unknown. These data originate in a study of regulatory T cells in long-lasting Graves disease. General study points: Patients with persistent Graves' had lower TCR diversity than newly diagnosed patients.

Time point in this sample: persistent/refractory GD, antithyroid drugs over 5 years with positive TRAb. From RNA extracted from PBMCs, the TCR library was made. Trimming cost V 1 base and J 4 bases, with 13 bases left between them. Germline-derived CDR1 and CDR2 are SEHNR and FQNEAQ (reference sequence). CDR3 length equals 15 residues. Both iRepertoire HTBI primers and Arm-PCR of CDR3 regions were used to build the TCR beta libraries. TCRdb re-called the multiplex PCR reads through MiXCR, storing one row per CDR3 protein. This table has approximately 440,000 distinct CDR3 sequences, 23% appearing once.

The input for sequencing was peripheral blood mononuclear cells (PBMCs), taken when the disease was refractory, from a patient treated with antithyroid drugs. This clonotype was sampled from a female donor with Graves disease. This chain connects TRBV7-9 to TRBJ1-2, with TRBD1 as a possible D gene (6 bases). Written as DNA, the CDR3 is TGTGCCAGCAGCTTAGGGACAGAAGAACGCTATGGCTACACCTTC. Translating gives CASSLGTEERYGYTF.